This entry lists 31 T cell receptor beta chains sequenced from one sample in a study of cytomegalovirus exposure and HLA in healthy donors. The PCR used 60 Vbeta and 13 Jbeta primers. Produced via immunoSEQ multiplex PCR; TCRdb's table is partial and in-frame only. The sample lists hundreds of thousands of clones, around 80% occurring once. Sequencing was done on a sample of PBMCs. These receptors were taken from a boy younger than 18 in good health and CMV-seronegative.

This chain joins TRBV4-2 and TRBJ1-2; 8 nucleotides align to TRBD1. This CDR3 spans 14 amino acids. Germline lookup yields CDR1 LGHNA and CDR2 YNFKEQ. V was pared by 2 bases and J by 8 bases, with 7 bases of the junction left unmatched. This CDR3 reads CASSQPQGARGYTF. For the CDR3, the DNA is TGTGCCAGCAGCCAACCCCAGGGGGCGAGAGGCTACACCTTC.

The chain has TRBV7-2 and TRBJ2-1; 12 nucleotides match TRBD2. The trim removed 4 bases at V and 4 bases at J, leaving 5 bases unmatched. The CDR3 is made up of 16 amino acids. CDR1 is SGHTA, CDR2 FQGNSA, per germline. CDR3 loop: CASSSRTSGAYNEQFF. DNA for the CDR3: TGTGCCAGCAGCTCACGGACTAGCGGGGCTTACAATGAGCAGTTCTTC.

The chain combines TRBV6-5 with TRBJ1-6; TRBD1 might be the D (6 bases). Trimming stripped 8 bases from V and 6 bases from J, with 14 bases between. The germline CDR1 and CDR2 sequences are MNHEY and SVGAGI. The CDR3 consists of 14 residues. CDR3 sequence: CASGSDSINSPLHF. The CDR3 DNA reads as TGTGCCAGCGGCTCGGACAGTATTAATTCACCCCTCCACTTT.

The rearrangement joins TRBV6-4 to TRBJ2-1; a possible D gene is TRBD2 (5 bases). The CDR3 covers 16 residues. Between the trimmed V and J ends, which lost 6 bases and 8 bases, there was a span of 23 bases. From germline, CDR1 is MRHNA and CDR2 SNTAGT. CDR3 DNA sequence: TGTGCCAGCAGCCGAGACGTAGCGTCCCGACGGGATGAGCAGTTCTTC. Translating gives CASSRDVASRRDEQFF.

This clone was seen a handful of times. V is TRBV6-5 and J is TRBJ2-7; a weak D match, TRBD2 (6 bases). The length of the CDR3 is 13 residues. Germline loops: CDR1 MNHEY, CDR2 SVGAGI. The ends were cut back, 0 bases at V and 12 bases at J, with 15 bases in the middle. The CDR3 coding sequence is TGTGCCAGCAGTTACTCGCGGGAACTTTGGGCGTACTTC. It translates to CASSYSRELWAYF.

Notes on this clone: The junction shows a germline mismatch at one end, possibly a read error. Written as DNA, the CDR3 is TGTTCCAGCAGCTTAGTTCCTGGCGGGAGAGGTGGGGCCAACGTCCTGACTTTC. Translation gives CSSSLVPGGRGGANVLTF. The chain combines TRBV7-9 with TRBJ2-6; 7 bases fit TRBD2. The germline V gene encodes CDR1 SEHNR and CDR2 FQNEAQ (reference sequence). The CDR3 spans 18 residues. The variable domain in full, completed from reference TRBV7-9 and TRBJ2-6, reads DTGVSQNPRHKITKRGQNVTFRCDPISEHNRLYWYRQTLGQGPEFLTYFQNEAQLEKSRLLSDRFSAERPKGSFSTLEIQRTEQGDSAMYLCSSSLVPGGRGGANVLTFGAGSRLTVL.

V and J are TRBV5-6 and TRBJ2-7; D not certain. There are 14 residues in the CDR3. Between the trimmed V and J ends, which lost 0 bases and 2 bases, there was a span of 9 bases. Germline lookup yields CDR1 SGHDT and CDR2 YYEEEE. CDR3 sequence reads: CASSLGGRTYEQYF. The CDR3 nucleotides are TGTGCCAGCAGCTTGGGCGGTAGAACCTACGAGCAGTACTTC.

This chain connects TRBV6-1 to TRBJ1-1, with 8 bases identical to TRBD1. V dropped 4 bases and J dropped 7; count of bases not matched to a gene: 11. CDR3 size: 15 residues. Per germline, CDR1 MNHNS and CDR2 SASEGT. CDR3 DNA sequence: TGTGCCAGCAGTGGTCAACGGACAGGGAATCTTGAAGCTTTCTTT. As protein: CASSGQRTGNLEAFF.

V is TRBV30 and J is TRBJ2-7, with 16 bases fitting TRBD2. The CDR3 is made up of 16 amino acids. V lost 0 bases to trimming and J lost 7 bases; unmatched junction nucleotides: 6. Germline V lookup: CDR1 GTSNPN, CDR2 SVGIG (reference sequence). CDR3 sequence: CAWSVGTSGRGREQYF. The CDR3 nucleotides read TGTGCCTGGAGTGTAGGGACTAGCGGGAGGGGAAGGGAGCAGTACTTC.

This clone was counted once. The chain recombines TRBV10-2 with TRBJ2-7, with D perhaps TRBD1 (5 bases). Germline V CDR1 and CDR2: WSHSY, SAAADI. V dropped 7 bases and J dropped 1 base, with 11 bases sitting between them. The CDR3 is made up of 13 amino acids. The CDR3 DNA reads TGCGCCAGCACGCCAGGGTCATCCTACGAGCAGTACTTC. It translates to CASTPGSSYEQYF.

This clone was seen a handful of times. The V and J genes are TRBV6-1 and TRBJ2-3, with 12 nucleotides matching TRBD2. The trim removed 4 bases at V and 4 bases at J, leaving 6 bases unmatched. CDR3 length: 16 amino acids. Germline values: CDR1 MNHNS, CDR2 SASEGT. The chain's CDR3 is CASSALAGGSPDTQYF. The CDR3 DNA sequence: TGTGCCAGCAGTGCACTAGCGGGGGGCTCCCCAGATACGCAGTATTTT.

V is TRBV18 and J is TRBJ2-5; the match to TRBD2 covers 10 bases. The CDR3 has 16 amino acids. J lost 2 bases, V lost 4 bases, and 7 bases had no gene match. Germline lookup yields CDR1 KGHSH and CDR2 LQKENI. CDR3 nucleotides: TGTGCCAGCTCACTTTGGCTAGCGGGGGAACAAGAGACCCAGTACTTC. It codes for CASSLWLAGEQETQYF.

The V gene is TRBV5-5, the J gene TRBJ1-1, with a tentative D call TRBD1 (5 bases). Germline CDR1 and CDR2: SGHKS and YYEKEE (reference sequence). V gave up 4 bases and J gave up 4 bases, with 11 bases separating them. The CDR3 extends over 13 amino acids. CDR3 amino acids: CASSGRVGTEAFF. The CDR3 DNA follows: TGTGCCAGCAGCGGCAGGGTAGGCACTGAAGCTTTCTTT.

This clone was seen once. The chain is built from TRBV9 and TRBJ2-7; 13 bases agree with TRBD2. Germline values: CDR1 SGDLS, CDR2 YYNGEE. CDR3 length: 15 amino acids. J gave up 2 bases and V 4 bases, and 3 bases lay outside the gene matches. The CDR3: CASSLTSGGAYEQYF. Here the CDR3 DNA reads TGTGCCAGCAGCCTTACTAGCGGGGGGGCCTACGAGCAGTACTTC.

The CDR3 protein is CASSLESRSKQYF. Here the CDR3 DNA reads TGTGCCAGCAGCTTAGAGTCTAGATCTAAGCAGTACTTC. This chain joins TRBV7-2 and TRBJ2-7; no clear D. Trimming removed 1 base at V and 8 bases at J, with 12 bases between. This CDR3 spans 13 amino acids. Germline V gene lookup returns CDR1 SGHTA and CDR2 FQGNSA. Drawing the rest from reference TRBV7-2 and TRBJ2-7, the complete variable domain is GAGVSQSPSNKVTEKGKDVELRCDPISGHTALYWYRQSLGQGLEFLIYFQGNSAPDKSGLPSDRFSAERTGGSVSTLTIQRTQQEDSAVYLCASSLESRSKQYFGPGTRLTVT.

For this clone: At one end, the junction sequence differs from germline, possibly due to a read error. This sample includes further DNA sequences coding for the same CDR3. The chain carries TRBV13 and TRBJ2-7; D possibly corresponds to TRBD1 (6 bases). CDR1 PRHDT and CDR2 FYEKMQ come from the germline V gene (reference sequence). This CDR3 has 13 residues. The CDR3 reads CASSSGHHYEQYF. DNA for the CDR3: TGCGCCAGCAGCTCGGGACACCACTACGAGCAGTACTTC.

The J gene is TRBJ2-2, the V gene TRBV7-9; TRBD1 agrees at 8 bases. The V and J ends lost 6 bases and 4 bases, in that order; junction bases with no gene match: 13. The germline CDR1 and CDR2 sequences are SEHNR and FQNEAQ (reference sequence). This CDR3 is built from 17 residues. The CDR3 nucleotides are TGTGCCAGCAGTCCTAGGACAGGGTTGCGAAGCACCGGGGAGCTGTTTTTT. Its protein is CASSPRTGLRSTGELFF. The full variable domain, in which reference TRBV7-9 and TRBJ2-2 provide the parts outside the CDR3, is DTGVSQNPRHKITKRGQNVTFRCDPISEHNRLYWYRQTLGQGPEFLTYFQNEAQLEKSRLLSDRFSAERPKGSFSTLEIQRTEQGDSAMYLCASSPRTGLRSTGELFFGEGSRLTVL.

This clone has a single count. J is TRBJ2-1 and V is TRBV19; 8 nucleotides align to TRBD2. CDR3 size: 16 residues. The ends lost 6 bases at V and 7 bases at J; junction bases unmatched: 14. Germline V gives CDR1 LNHDA, CDR2 SQIVND (reference sequence). CDR3 in amino acids: CASSPIGGGPSNEQFF. CDR3 in DNA: TGTGCCAGTAGCCCTATCGGGGGGGGGCCAAGTAATGAGCAGTTCTTC.

The genes are TRBV5-4 and TRBJ1-2; 9 bases agree with TRBD1. Per the germline V gene, CDR1 is SGHNT and CDR2 is YYREEE (reference sequence). V was pared by 8 bases and J by 8 bases, with 4 bases of the junction left unmatched. This CDR3 is built from 11 residues. CDR3 residues: CASTGGGGYTF. The CDR3 bases are TGTGCCAGTACAGGGGGCGGCGGCTACACCTTC.

The CDR3 here is CASSTGATGRNTEAFF. CDR3 sequence (DNA): TGCGCCAGCAGCACCGGGGCGACAGGCCGGAACACTGAAGCTTTCTTT. The chain is built from TRBV5-1 and TRBJ1-1, with a weak D call TRBD1 (6 bases). CDR3 length equals 16 residues. V was cut by 4 bases and J by 1 base, with 17 bases left in between. Germline-derived CDR1 and CDR2 are SGHRS and YFSETQ.

This chain connects TRBV2 to TRBJ2-4; 7 bases agree with TRBD1. J gave up 9 bases and V 4 bases, and 6 bases lay outside the gene matches. CDR1 is SNHLY and CDR2 is FYNNEI in the germline V gene. The CDR3 is 13 amino acids. CDR3 sequence (DNA): TGTGCCAGCAGTGGACAGGGTGATGGCATTCAGTACTTC. Its translation is CASSGQGDGIQYF.

This clone was found once. V and J are TRBV27 and TRBJ2-2, with TRBD2 matching 8 bases. Germline CDR1 is MNHEY and CDR2 is SMNVEV (reference sequence). The length of the CDR3 is 16 residues. V was clipped by 6 bases and J by 4 bases; unmatched bases: 10. CDR3: CASRSTGTRSTGELFF. Written as DNA, the CDR3 is TGTGCCAGCAGATCAACAGGGACTAGATCCACCGGGGAGCTGTTTTTT.

CDR3 residues: CASSGTSVNEQFF. The DNA for the CDR3 is TGTGCCAGCAGTGGGACTAGCGTCAATGAGCAGTTCTTC. The chain carries TRBV6-4 and TRBJ2-1; 9 nucleotides match TRBD2. In germline, CDR1 is MRHNA, CDR2 SNTAGT. The CDR3 has 13 amino acids. V lost 4 bases, J lost 6 bases, and 1 base stayed unmatched.

With respect to this clone: A junction end diverges from the germline sequence, so it may reflect a read error. This sample also contains other DNA sequences that code for the same CDR3. The chain combines TRBV5-6 with TRBJ2-7, with TRBD2 matching over 7 bases. This CDR3 region has 14 residues. Germline loops: CDR1 SGHDT, CDR2 YYEEEE. For the CDR3, the DNA is TGCGCCAGCAGCTTGCCGGGAGGTCGCGAGGAGCAGTACTTC. Protein: CASSLPGGREEQYF.

V and J are TRBV27 and TRBJ1-6, with a tentative D call TRBD1 (6 bases). V was cut by 1 base and J by 6 bases, with 22 bases left in between. Germline V gene lookup returns CDR1 MNHEY and CDR2 SMNVEV (reference sequence). The CDR3 runs 19 residues. The CDR3 reads CASSLYFGARGSPNSPLHF. The DNA for the CDR3 is TGTGCCAGCAGTTTATATTTTGGCGCGAGGGGGTCCCCTAATTCACCCCTCCACTTT.

The CDR3 protein is CAWSRDRAYEQYF. DNA for the CDR3: TGTGCCTGGAGTAGGGACAGGGCCTACGAGCAGTACTTC. This chain connects TRBV30 to TRBJ2-5; 9 bases are shared with TRBD1. Near its end, the DNA agrees better with TRBJ2-7, so the J call may be wrong. Germline lookup yields CDR1 GTSNPN and CDR2 SVGIG (reference sequence). CDR3 length: 13 residues.

The chain joins TRBV30 to TRBJ1-5, with a possible D match to TRBD1 (6 bases). The length of the CDR3 is 13 residues. Germline V gives CDR1 GTSNPN, CDR2 SVGIG (reference sequence). Trimming removed 5 bases at V and 4 bases at J, with 12 bases between. CDR3 sequence reads: CAWGGRGNQPQHF. The CDR3 DNA reads TGTGCCTGGGGGGGCAGGGGAAATCAGCCCCAGCATTTT.

This clone has more than one count but fewer than ten. The V gene is TRBV7-3, the J gene TRBJ1-6; TRBD1 aligns across 7 bases. J was trimmed by 7 bases and V by 6 bases; bases with no gene match: 9. The CDR3 contains 15 residues. Germline V gives CDR1 SGHTA, CDR2 FQGTGA. The CDR3, as DNA: TGTGCCAGCAGTCCTACCGACAGGGTGAATTCACCCCTCCACTTT. It specifies CASSPTDRVNSPLHF. The full variable domain, rest sourced from reference TRBV7-3 and TRBJ1-6, is GAGVSQTPSNKVTEKGKYVELRCDPISGHTALYWYRQSLGQGPEFLIYFQGTGAADDSGLPNDRFFAVRPEGSVSTLKIQRTERGDSAVYLCASSPTDRVNSPLHFGNGTRLTVT.

This clone was found once. The chain recombines TRBV4-2 with TRBJ2-2; D is possibly TRBD2 (6 bases). The CDR3 spans 13 residues. Between the trimmed V and J ends, which lost 4 bases and 6 bases, there was a span of 9 bases. Germline values: CDR1 LGHNA, CDR2 YNFKEQ. The CDR3 region has the DNA TGTGCCAGCAGCCCCCCGGGGGCCGGGGAGCTGTTTTTT. It is translated as CASSPPGAGELFF.

The chain uses TRBV2 and TRBJ2-1; 8 positions agree with TRBD1. The CDR3 has 16 residues. V gave up 4 bases and J gave up 5 bases; unmatched junction bases: 10. The germline V gene has CDR1 SNHLY and CDR2 FYNNEI. CDR3 nucleotide sequence: TGTGCCAGCAGTGTCCCTGACAGGGGCTTGAACAATGAGCAGTTCTTC. Amino acids: CASSVPDRGLNNEQFF.

Comments on this clone: At one end, the junction sequence differs from germline, possibly due to a read error. This rearrangement joins TRBV7-7 to TRBJ2-3, with 8 positions matching TRBD1. Germline V lookup: CDR1 SSHAT, CDR2 FNYEAQ (reference sequence). The CDR3 totals 16 residues. The CDR3 loop reads CASSPGTGRNTDTQYF. The CDR3 DNA reads as TGTGCTAGCAGCCCCGGGACAGGCCGGAACACAGATACGCAGTATTTT.